Listed below are T cell receptor beta chains from one sample, sequenced in a study of T cell repertoires in cytomegalovirus infection. TCRdb reanalysed the reads using MiXCR and keeps one entry per CDR3 protein. The sample has 150,000 to 200,000 distinct CDR3 sequences; roughly 27% are singletons. Input material: PBMCs. Receptor source: a human donor in good health (CMV status not recorded). Some clones in this sample may be carry-over from other donors' samples. Both conserved end residues are part of each CDR3. A D gene is named only where the DNA matches it firmly. Size is stated for part of the rows, as once, few or many counts, or as a class when the clone is expanded.

v_call: TRBV10-3; clone_size: many; d_call: -; j_call: TRBJ1-3; cdr3_nt: TGTGCCATCATCACGGACGGAAACACCATATATTTT; cdr3_aa: CAIITDGNTIYF
v_call: TRBV5-5; clone_size: many; d_call: TRBD1; j_call: TRBJ2-2; cdr3_nt: TGTGCCAGCAGTCTTGGAACAGGGGCGAACACCGGGGAGCTGTTTTTT; cdr3_aa: CASSLGTGANTGELFF
v_call: TRBV7-2; clone_size: many; d_call: TRBD1; j_call: TRBJ1-5; cdr3_nt: TGTGCCAGCAGCCCAGGGACAGGGAATCAGCCCCAGCATTTT; cdr3_aa: CASSPGTGNQPQHF
v_call: TRBV6-1; clone_size: -; d_call: -; j_call: TRBJ1-5; cdr3_nt: TGTGCCAGCAGTGTACAGGGACAACAGCCCCAGCATTTT; cdr3_aa: CASSVQGQQPQHF
v_call: TRBV7-2; clone_size: many; d_call: -; j_call: TRBJ2-1; cdr3_nt: TGTGCCAGCAGCCAGCGGACAACCTACAATGAGCAGTTCTTC; cdr3_aa: CASSQRTTYNEQFF
v_call: TRBV6-6; clone_size: -; d_call: -; j_call: TRBJ2-7; cdr3_nt: TGTGCCAGCAGTGGGTCTAGGAGGATTACCTCCTACGAGCAGTACTTC; cdr3_aa: CASSGSRRITSYEQYF
v_call: TRBV7-8; clone_size: few; d_call: -; j_call: TRBJ2-7; cdr3_nt: TGTGCCAGCAGCTTGGGAGGAGAGACCTACGAGCAGTACTTC; cdr3_aa: CASSLGGETYEQYF
v_call: TRBV7-6; clone_size: few; d_call: -; j_call: TRBJ2-7; cdr3_nt: TGTGCCAGCAGCTCTGACAGTACCTACGAGCAGTACTTC; cdr3_aa: CASSSDSTYEQYF
v_call: TRBV12-3/TRBV12-4; clone_size: -; d_call: TRBD1; j_call: TRBJ2-5; cdr3_nt: TGTGCCAGCACCCAGGGGGTTCGGTACCAAGAGACCCAGTACTTC; cdr3_aa: CASTQGVRYQETQYF
v_call: TRBV4-1; clone_size: few; d_call: TRBD1; j_call: TRBJ1-1; cdr3_nt: TGCGCCAGCAGCCAAGAACGCCAGGGGGCCGCGCATTATGGCGCTGAAGCTTTCTTT; cdr3_aa: CASSQERQGAAHYGAEAFF
v_call: TRBV29-1; clone_size: few; d_call: TRBD2; j_call: TRBJ2-3; cdr3_nt: TGCAGCGCTTGGACTAGCGGGGGATGGGATACGCAGTATTTT; cdr3_aa: CSAWTSGGWDTQYF
v_call: TRBV19; clone_size: few; d_call: -; j_call: TRBJ1-3; cdr3_nt: TGTGCCAGTAGTACCGGACCGTCCTCTGGAAACACCATATATTTT; cdr3_aa: CASSTGPSSGNTIYF
v_call: TRBV6-2/TRBV6-3; clone_size: -; d_call: TRBD1; j_call: TRBJ1-1; cdr3_nt: TGTGCCAGCAGTTTCCGACAGGGGAGGGGATTTAACACTGAAGCTTTCTTT; cdr3_aa: CASSFRQGRGFNTEAFF
v_call: TRBV18; clone_size: -; d_call: -; j_call: TRBJ1-5; cdr3_nt: TGTGCCAGCTCACAAGGACAGACCAATCAGCCCCAGCATTTT; cdr3_aa: CASSQGQTNQPQHF
v_call: TRBV7-6; clone_size: few; d_call: -; j_call: TRBJ1-1; cdr3_nt: TGTGCCAGCAGCTCAAACCAGAACACTGAAGCTTTCTTT; cdr3_aa: CASSSNQNTEAFF
v_call: TRBV25-1; clone_size: -; d_call: -; j_call: TRBJ2-2; cdr3_nt: TGTGCCAGCAGGTCATTAGACGGGTCGAACACCGGGGAGCTGTTTTTT; cdr3_aa: CASRSLDGSNTGELFF
v_call: TRBV5-1; clone_size: -; d_call: TRBD2; j_call: TRBJ2-1; cdr3_nt: TGCGCCAGCAGCTTGCGGGGGGGTTACAATGAGCAGTTCTTC; cdr3_aa: CASSLRGGYNEQFF
v_call: TRBV6-2/TRBV6-3; clone_size: few; d_call: TRBD2; j_call: TRBJ2-1; cdr3_nt: TGTGCCAGCAGTCGCCTAGCGGGGGGAAACAATGAGCAGTTCTTC; cdr3_aa: CASSRLAGGNNEQFF
v_call: TRBV19; clone_size: -; d_call: TRBD1; j_call: TRBJ1-5; cdr3_nt: TGTGCCAGTAGTAGGTTAGGAGGGGGCGAGGATCAGCCCCAGCATTTT; cdr3_aa: CASSRLGGGEDQPQHF
v_call: TRBV29-1; clone_size: -; d_call: -; j_call: TRBJ2-3; cdr3_nt: TGCAGCGTTGGTCGAAAGGCGAGTGTGACAGATACGCAGTATTTT; cdr3_aa: CSVGRKASVTDTQYF
v_call: TRBV20-1; clone_size: -; d_call: -; j_call: TRBJ2-7; cdr3_nt: TGCAGTGCTAGAGGTCTCATACCCCAAACCTACGAGCAGTACTTC; cdr3_aa: CSARGLIPQTYEQYF
v_call: TRBV4-2; clone_size: few; d_call: -; j_call: TRBJ1-5; cdr3_nt: TGTGCCAGCAGCCAAGGCCGGGGGGATCCTCAGCCCCAGCATTTT; cdr3_aa: CASSQGRGDPQPQHF
v_call: TRBV7-2; clone_size: many; d_call: TRBD2; j_call: TRBJ2-3; cdr3_nt: TGTGCCAGCAGCTTAGCGGGGCTAGCGGGGGAGGATACGCAGTATTTT; cdr3_aa: CASSLAGLAGEDTQYF
v_call: TRBV12-3/TRBV12-4; clone_size: few; d_call: -; j_call: TRBJ1-2; cdr3_nt: TGTGCCAGTAGGATGGGGGCGTCGGGCTACACCTTC; cdr3_aa: CASRMGASGYTF
v_call: TRBV2; clone_size: few; d_call: -; j_call: TRBJ2-2; cdr3_nt: TGTGCCAGCAGTGGAATGTGGGGGGAGCTGTTTTTT; cdr3_aa: CASSGMWGELFF
v_call: TRBV24-1; clone_size: -; d_call: TRBD1; j_call: TRBJ1-1; cdr3_nt: TGTGCCACCAGTGACCCGGGACAGGTGATAGGAGCTTTCTTT; cdr3_aa: CATSDPGQVIGAFF
v_call: TRBV4-1; clone_size: once; d_call: -; j_call: TRBJ1-5; cdr3_nt: TGCGCCAGCAGCGCCCGGGAGGGTCTTAATCAGCCCCAGCATTTT; cdr3_aa: CASSAREGLNQPQHF
v_call: TRBV12-3/TRBV12-4; clone_size: few; d_call: -; j_call: TRBJ1-6; cdr3_nt: TGTGCCAGCAGTTTAGATGATGGGGGGGTCTCGGGTTCACCCCTCCACTTT; cdr3_aa: CASSLDDGGVSGSPLHF